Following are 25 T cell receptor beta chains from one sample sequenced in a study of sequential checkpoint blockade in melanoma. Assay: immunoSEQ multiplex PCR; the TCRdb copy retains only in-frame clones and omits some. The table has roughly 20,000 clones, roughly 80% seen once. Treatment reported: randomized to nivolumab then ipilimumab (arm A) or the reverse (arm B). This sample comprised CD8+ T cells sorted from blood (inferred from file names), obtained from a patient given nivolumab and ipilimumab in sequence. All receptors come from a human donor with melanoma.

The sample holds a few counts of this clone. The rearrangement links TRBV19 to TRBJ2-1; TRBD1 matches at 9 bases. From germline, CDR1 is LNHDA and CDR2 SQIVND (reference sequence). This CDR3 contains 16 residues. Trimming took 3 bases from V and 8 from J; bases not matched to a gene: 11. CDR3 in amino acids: CASSMTGTGTFYEQFF. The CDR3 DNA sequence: TGTGCCAGTAGTATGACAGGGACAGGGACCTTCTATGAGCAGTTCTTC.

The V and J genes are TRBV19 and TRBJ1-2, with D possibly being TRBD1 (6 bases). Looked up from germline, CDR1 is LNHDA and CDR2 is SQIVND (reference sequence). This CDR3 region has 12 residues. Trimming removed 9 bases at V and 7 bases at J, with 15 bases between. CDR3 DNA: TGTGCCAGCCTGGGGGCCGATGGTGGCTACACCTTC. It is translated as CASLGADGGYTF.

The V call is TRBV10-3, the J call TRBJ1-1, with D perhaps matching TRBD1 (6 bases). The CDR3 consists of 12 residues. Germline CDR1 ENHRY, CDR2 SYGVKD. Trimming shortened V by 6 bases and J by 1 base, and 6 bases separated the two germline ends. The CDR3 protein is CAIRTGNTEAFF. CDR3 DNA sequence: TGTGCCATCAGGACAGGGAACACTGAAGCTTTCTTT.

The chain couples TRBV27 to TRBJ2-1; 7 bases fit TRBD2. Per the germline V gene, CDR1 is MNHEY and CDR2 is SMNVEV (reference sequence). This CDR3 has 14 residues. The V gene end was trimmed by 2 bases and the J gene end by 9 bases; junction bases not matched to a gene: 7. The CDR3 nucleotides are TGTGCCAGCAGTTTAACCCCCAGGACTAGTGAGCAGTTCTTC. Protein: CASSLTPRTSEQFF.

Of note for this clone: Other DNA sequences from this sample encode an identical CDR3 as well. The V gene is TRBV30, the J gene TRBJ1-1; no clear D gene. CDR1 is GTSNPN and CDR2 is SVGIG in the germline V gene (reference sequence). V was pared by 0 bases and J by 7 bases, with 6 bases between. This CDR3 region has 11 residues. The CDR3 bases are TGTGCCTGGAGTGTACTAAGTGAAGCTTTCTTT. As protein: CAWSVLSEAFF.

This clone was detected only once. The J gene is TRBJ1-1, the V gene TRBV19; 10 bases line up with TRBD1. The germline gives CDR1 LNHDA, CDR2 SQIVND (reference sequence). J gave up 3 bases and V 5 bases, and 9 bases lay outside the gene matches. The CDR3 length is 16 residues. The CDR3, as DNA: TGTGCCAGTAGTTACCCGAGACAGGGGGCCTACACTGAAGCTTTCTTT. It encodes CASSYPRQGAYTEAFF.

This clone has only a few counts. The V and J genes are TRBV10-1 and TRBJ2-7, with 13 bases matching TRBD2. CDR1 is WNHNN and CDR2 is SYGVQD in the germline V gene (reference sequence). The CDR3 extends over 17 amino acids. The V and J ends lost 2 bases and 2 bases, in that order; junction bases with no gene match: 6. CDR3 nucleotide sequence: TGCGCCAGCAGTGAGGTGACTAGCGGGGGGAAAACCTACGAGCAGTACTTC. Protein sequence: CASSEVTSGGKTYEQYF.

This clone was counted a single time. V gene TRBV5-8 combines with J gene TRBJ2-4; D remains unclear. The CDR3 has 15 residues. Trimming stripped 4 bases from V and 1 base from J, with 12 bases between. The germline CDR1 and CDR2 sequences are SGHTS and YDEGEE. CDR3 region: CASSLVLPAKNIQYF. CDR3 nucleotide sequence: TGTGCCAGCAGCCTGGTCCTCCCGGCCAAAAACATTCAGTACTTC.

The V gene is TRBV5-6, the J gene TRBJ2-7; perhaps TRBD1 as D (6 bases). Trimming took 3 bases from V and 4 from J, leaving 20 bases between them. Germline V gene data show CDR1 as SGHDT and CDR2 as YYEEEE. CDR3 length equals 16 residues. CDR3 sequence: CASSSQDSTGLYEQYF. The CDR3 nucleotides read TGTGCCAGCAGCTCACAGGACAGTACGGGCCTATACGAGCAGTACTTC.

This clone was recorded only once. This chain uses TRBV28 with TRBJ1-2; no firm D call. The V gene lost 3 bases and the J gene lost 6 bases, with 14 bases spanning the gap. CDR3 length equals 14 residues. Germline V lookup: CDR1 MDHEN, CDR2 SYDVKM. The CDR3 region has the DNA TGTGCCAGCAGTTTTGTATCCCCCGTCGATGGCTACACCTTC. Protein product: CASSFVSPVDGYTF.

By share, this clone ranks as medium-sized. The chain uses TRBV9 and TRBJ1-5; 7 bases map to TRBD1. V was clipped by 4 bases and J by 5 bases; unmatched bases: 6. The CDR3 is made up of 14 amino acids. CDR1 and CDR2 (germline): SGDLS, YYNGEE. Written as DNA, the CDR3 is TGTGCCAGCAGCTCAGGGACAGAGGATCAGCCCCAGCATTTT. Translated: CASSSGTEDQPQHF.

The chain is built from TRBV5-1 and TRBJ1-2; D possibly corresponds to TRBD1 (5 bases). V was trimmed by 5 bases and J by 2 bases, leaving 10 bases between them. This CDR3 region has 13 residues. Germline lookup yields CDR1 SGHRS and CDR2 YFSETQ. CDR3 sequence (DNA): TGCGCCAGCAGGCTAAGACAGAACTATGGCTACACCTTC. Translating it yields CASRLRQNYGYTF.

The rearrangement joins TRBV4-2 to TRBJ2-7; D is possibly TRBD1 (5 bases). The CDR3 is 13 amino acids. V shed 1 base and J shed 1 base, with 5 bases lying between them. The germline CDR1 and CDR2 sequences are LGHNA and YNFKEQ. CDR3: CASSQGTSYEQYF. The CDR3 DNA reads TGTGCCAGCAGCCAAGGGACATCCTACGAGCAGTACTTC.

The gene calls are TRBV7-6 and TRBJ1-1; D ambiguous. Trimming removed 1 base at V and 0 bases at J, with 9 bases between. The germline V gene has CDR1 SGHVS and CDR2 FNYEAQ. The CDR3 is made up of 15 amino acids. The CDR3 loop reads CASSLGASMNTEAFF. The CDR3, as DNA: TGTGCCAGCAGCTTAGGAGCGTCTATGAACACTGAAGCTTTCTTT.

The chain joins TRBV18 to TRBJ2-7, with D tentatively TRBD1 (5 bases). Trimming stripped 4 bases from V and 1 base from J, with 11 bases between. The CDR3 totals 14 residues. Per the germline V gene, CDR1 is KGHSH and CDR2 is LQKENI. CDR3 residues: CASSLLTASYEQYF. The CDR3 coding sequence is TGTGCCAGCTCACTGTTGACAGCTTCCTACGAGCAGTACTTC.

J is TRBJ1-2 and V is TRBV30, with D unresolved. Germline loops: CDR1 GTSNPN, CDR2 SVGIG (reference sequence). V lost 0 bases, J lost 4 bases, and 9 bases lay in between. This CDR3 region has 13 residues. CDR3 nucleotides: TGTGCCTGGAGTGTCTCTGAGGGCTATGGCTACACCTTC. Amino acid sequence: CAWSVSEGYGYTF.

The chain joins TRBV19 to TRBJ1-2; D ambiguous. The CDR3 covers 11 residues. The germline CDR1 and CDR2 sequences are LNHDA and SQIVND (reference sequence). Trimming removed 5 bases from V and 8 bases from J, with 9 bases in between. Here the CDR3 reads CASSSGGGYTF. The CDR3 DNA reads TGTGCCAGTAGTTCGGGAGGGGGCTACACCTTC.

The CDR3 sequence is CASSAGFGDSPLHF. CDR3 in DNA: TGTGCCAGCAGCGCGGGGTTTGGTGACTCACCCCTCCACTTT. V and J are TRBV9 and TRBJ1-6, with D unresolved. Germline lookup yields CDR1 SGDLS and CDR2 YYNGEE. This CDR3 is 14 amino acids long. The V end was cut by 3 bases, the J end by 10 bases, with 14 bases between.

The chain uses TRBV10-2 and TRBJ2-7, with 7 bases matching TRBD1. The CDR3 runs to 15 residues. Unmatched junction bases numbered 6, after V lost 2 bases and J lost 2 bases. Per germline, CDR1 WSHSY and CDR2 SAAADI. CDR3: CASSEPRQGAYEQYF. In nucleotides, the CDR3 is TGCGCCAGCAGTGAGCCCCGACAGGGAGCCTACGAGCAGTACTTC.

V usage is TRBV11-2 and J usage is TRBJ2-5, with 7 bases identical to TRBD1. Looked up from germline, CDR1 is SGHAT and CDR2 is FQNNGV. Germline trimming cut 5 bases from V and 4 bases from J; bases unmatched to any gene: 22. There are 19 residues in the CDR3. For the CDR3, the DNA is TGTGCCAGCAGCACTTATGGGGCCCAGACAGGGAAGCGTGTAGAGACCCAGTACTTC. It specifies CASSTYGAQTGKRVETQYF.

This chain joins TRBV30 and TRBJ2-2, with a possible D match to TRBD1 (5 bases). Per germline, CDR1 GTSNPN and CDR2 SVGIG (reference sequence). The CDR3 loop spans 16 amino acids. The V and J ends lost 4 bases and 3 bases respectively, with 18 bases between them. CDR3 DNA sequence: TGTGCCTGGATCGACAGCCCCGTTCCTTACACCGGGGAGCTGTTTTTT. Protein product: CAWIDSPVPYTGELFF. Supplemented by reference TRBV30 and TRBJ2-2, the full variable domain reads SQTIHQWPATLVQPVGSPLSLECTVEGTSNPNLYWYRQAAGRGLQLLFYSVGIGQISSEVPQNLSASRPQDRQFILSSKKLLLSDSGFYLCAWIDSPVPYTGELFFGEGSRLTVL.

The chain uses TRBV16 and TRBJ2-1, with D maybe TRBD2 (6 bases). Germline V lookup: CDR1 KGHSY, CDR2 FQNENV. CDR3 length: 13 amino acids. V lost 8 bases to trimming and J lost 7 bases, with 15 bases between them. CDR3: CASFLAGLNEQFF. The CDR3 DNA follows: TGTGCCAGCTTCCTGGCGGGGCTAAATGAGCAGTTCTTC.

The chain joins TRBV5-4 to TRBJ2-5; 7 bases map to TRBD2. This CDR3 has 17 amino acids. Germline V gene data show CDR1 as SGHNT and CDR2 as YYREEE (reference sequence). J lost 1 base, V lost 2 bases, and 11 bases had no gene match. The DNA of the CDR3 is TGTGCCAGCAGCTTACCGGGGGGTATTATTCCCCAAGAGACCCAGTACTTC. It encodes CASSLPGGIIPQETQYF.

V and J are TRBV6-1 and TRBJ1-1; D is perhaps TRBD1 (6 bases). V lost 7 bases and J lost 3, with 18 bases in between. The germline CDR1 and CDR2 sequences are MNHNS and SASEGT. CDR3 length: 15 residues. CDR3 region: CASNLPQGLDTEAFF. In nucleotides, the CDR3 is TGTGCCAGCAACCTACCCCAGGGGCTCGACACTGAAGCTTTCTTT.

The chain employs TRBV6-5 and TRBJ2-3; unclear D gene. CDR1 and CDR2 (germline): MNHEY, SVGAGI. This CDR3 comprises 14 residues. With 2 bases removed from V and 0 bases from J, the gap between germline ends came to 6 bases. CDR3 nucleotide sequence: TGTGCCAGCAGTTACGACGGGAGCACAGATACGCAGTATTTT. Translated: CASSYDGSTDTQYF.